These 27 T cell receptor beta chains came from one sample sequenced in a study of cytotoxic CD8 clonotypes in ibrutinib-treated CLL. Only in-frame clones appear in the TCRdb table, and some are missing; sequencing was by immunoSEQ multiplex PCR. The table shows some 150,000 clones, with around three quarters occurring only once. Sequencing was performed on PBMCs, taken after 12 months of ibrutinib treatment. Receptors originate from a human donor with chronic lymphocytic leukemia.

The V gene is TRBV4-2, the J gene TRBJ2-7; the match to TRBD2 covers 8 bases. Germline assignment: CDR1 LGHNA and CDR2 YNFKEQ. After removal of 3 bases from V and 7 bases from J, the junction contained 8 bases not matched to a gene. This CDR3 spans 14 amino acids. CDR3 nucleotides: TGTGCCAGCAGCCAGGAGCGGGGGAGGAGTGAGCAGTACTTC. It translates to CASSQERGRSEQYF.

V and J are TRBV28 and TRBJ1-1; D unresolved. CDR3 size: 12 residues. Germline CDR1 reads MDHEN; CDR2 reads SYDVKM. V was clipped by 11 bases and J by 0 bases, with 10 bases between them. Written as DNA, the CDR3 is TGTGCCTTACGGGGAATGAACACTGAAGCTTTCTTT. Translated, it gives CALRGMNTEAFF.

The chain has TRBV11-2 and TRBJ2-2; no firm D call. Between the trimmed V and J ends, which lost 3 bases and 4 bases, there was a span of 9 bases. Germline loops: CDR1 SGHAT, CDR2 FQNNGV. This CDR3 is 14 amino acids long. CDR3 in amino acids: CASSFSLSTGELFF. The CDR3 nucleotides are TGTGCCAGCAGCTTTTCTCTATCCACCGGGGAGCTGTTTTTT.

V usage is TRBV9 and J usage is TRBJ2-5; 8 bases are shared with TRBD1. After removal of 4 bases from V and 3 bases from J, the junction contained 5 bases not matched to a gene. Looked up from germline, CDR1 is SGDLS and CDR2 is YYNGEE. CDR3 length equals 14 residues. Here the CDR3 reads CASSLGQAKETQYF. Written as DNA, the CDR3 is TGTGCCAGCAGCTTGGGACAGGCCAAAGAGACCCAGTACTTC.

This chain uses TRBV5-1 with TRBJ2-5, with D unresolved. With 6 bases removed from V and 5 bases from J, the gap between germline ends came to 14 bases. This CDR3 is 13 amino acids long. Germline CDR1 is SGHRS and CDR2 is YFSETQ. Here the CDR3 reads CASNVGVDETQYF. Here the CDR3 DNA reads TGCGCCAGCAACGTTGGTGTGGACGAGACCCAGTACTTC.

This clone was counted once. This chain links TRBV7-8 with TRBJ2-7, with 14 bases aligning to TRBD2. The CDR3 spans 18 residues. Trimming removed 6 bases from V and 2 bases from J; junction bases left unmatched: 12. Germline values: CDR1 SGHVS, CDR2 FQNEAQ. The CDR3 DNA sequence: TGTGCCAGCAGATCATCGGGACTAGCGGGAGAGGGGGCCTACGAGCAGTACTTC. Amino acid sequence: CASRSSGLAGEGAYEQYF. The full variable domain, its missing parts supplied by reference TRBV7-8 and TRBJ2-7, is GAGVSQSPRYKVAKRGQDVALRCDPISGHVSLFWYQQALGQGPEFLTYFQNEAQLDKSGLPSDRFFAERPEGSVSTLKIQRTQQEDSAVYLCASRSSGLAGEGAYEQYFGPGTRLTVT.

The rearrangement joins TRBV5-4 to TRBJ2-5; 7 bases agree with TRBD2. The germline V gene has CDR1 SGHNT and CDR2 YYREEE (reference sequence). The V gene end was trimmed by 1 base and the J gene end by 5 bases; junction bases not matched to a gene: 5. The CDR3 has 14 residues. DNA for the CDR3: TGTGCCAGCAGCTTGAGGGAGGGGAGGGAGACCCAGTACTTC. Its translation is CASSLREGRETQYF.

This chain joins TRBV9 and TRBJ1-2; possibly TRBD1 for D (5 bases). The length of the CDR3 is 18 residues. V was trimmed by 4 bases and J by 1 base, leaving 23 bases between them. Germline assignment: CDR1 SGDLS and CDR2 YYNGEE. This CDR3 is CASSRGYSRRGDNYGYTF. CDR3 sequence (DNA): TGTGCCAGCAGCCGTGGATATTCGCGGCGGGGGGATAACTATGGCTACACCTTC.

The rearrangement joins TRBV7-8 to TRBJ2-1; no definite D call. This CDR3 is 17 amino acids long. The germline V gene encodes CDR1 SGHVS and CDR2 FQNEAQ. Trimming pared 0 bases from V and 4 bases from J, leaving 16 bases between. The CDR3 DNA reads TGTGCCAGCAGCTTAGCGGCCGTCGTAGGCGGTTACAATGAGCAGTTCTTC. It yields the protein CASSLAAVVGGYNEQFF.

This sequence joins TRBV7-3 and TRBJ2-7, with D unresolved. The CDR3 is 13 residues long. V dropped 8 bases and J dropped 0 bases, with 11 bases sitting between them. The germline CDR1 and CDR2 sequences are SGHTA and FQGTGA. In DNA, the CDR3 is TGTGCCAGCGCTATAGTACACTCCTACGAGCAGTACTTC. It yields the protein CASAIVHSYEQYF.

This clone has just one count. The genes are TRBV5-1 and TRBJ1-1; 7 bases line up with TRBD1. Unmatched junction bases numbered 6, after V lost 1 base and J lost 3 bases. The germline CDR1 and CDR2 sequences are SGHRS and YFSETQ. This CDR3 comprises 15 residues. The CDR3 loop is CASSLMGQGDTEAFF. The CDR3 DNA is TGCGCCAGCAGCTTGATGGGGCAGGGGGACACTGAAGCTTTCTTT. Complete variable domain (other parts from reference TRBV5-1 and TRBJ1-1): KAGVTQTPRYLIKTRGQQVTLSCSPISGHRSVSWYQQTPGQGLQFLFEYFSETQRNKGNFPGRFSGRQFSNSRSEMNVSTLELGDSALYLCASSLMGQGDTEAFFGQGTRLTVV.

The chain couples TRBV11-2 to TRBJ2-1; D tentatively fits TRBD1 or TRBD2 (5 bases each). V gave up 4 bases and J gave up 10 bases, with 14 bases separating them. Germline loops: CDR1 SGHAT, CDR2 FQNNGV. This CDR3 is built from 13 residues. In DNA form, the CDR3 reads TGTGCCAGCAGCTCGGAGAGGGGAGTAGAGCAGTTCTTC. It yields the protein CASSSERGVEQFF.

This chain links TRBV5-1 with TRBJ2-1; D is uncertain. The CDR3 contains 13 residues. V lost 1 base and J 9 bases, leaving 11 bases between the germline ends. Germline V gene data show CDR1 as SGHRS and CDR2 as YFSETQ. CDR3 bases: TGCGCCAGCAGCTTGACCGGACCCGTTGAGCAGTTCTTC. Translation gives CASSLTGPVEQFF.

The genes are TRBV29-1 and TRBJ2-1; TRBD2 agrees at 13 bases. Trimming took 7 bases from V and 4 from J; bases not matched to a gene: 16. The CDR3 contains 18 residues. CDR1 and CDR2 (germline): SQVTM, ANQGSEA. CDR3 region: CSAGGGRGLAGLYNEQFF. CDR3 in DNA: TGCAGCGCTGGTGGGGGAAGGGGACTAGCGGGACTGTACAATGAGCAGTTCTTC.

This chain uses TRBV11-2 with TRBJ2-7; TRBD1 agrees at 9 bases. Per the germline V gene, CDR1 is SGHAT and CDR2 is FQNNGV. J was trimmed by 2 bases and V by 6 bases; bases with no gene match: 11. The CDR3 is 16 residues long. The CDR3 DNA is TGTGCCAGCAGACCTATCACGGGACAGGGAACCTACGAGCAGTACTTC. It translates to CASRPITGQGTYEQYF.

The rearrangement uses TRBV7-2 and TRBJ2-6; TRBD2 matches at 12 bases. Germline V gives CDR1 SGHTA, CDR2 FQGNSA. The V and J ends lost 5 bases and 4 bases, in that order; junction bases with no gene match: 6. The CDR3 sequence is 17 residues long. The CDR3 loop reads CASSPSGRAAGANVLTF. In DNA, the CDR3 is TGTGCCAGCAGCCCTAGCGGGAGGGCTGCCGGGGCCAACGTCCTGACTTTC.

The chain recombines TRBV6-1 with TRBJ2-1, with TRBD2 identical over 9 bases. The germline gives CDR1 MNHNS, CDR2 SASEGT. Losses at the gene ends were 9 bases for V and 4 bases for J; bases not matched to a gene: 10. There are 15 residues in the CDR3. The CDR3: CASKVWREGYNEQFF. For the CDR3, the DNA is TGTGCCAGTAAGGTTTGGCGGGAGGGGTACAATGAGCAGTTCTTC.

The chain is built from TRBV6-5 and TRBJ2-7; the D is unclear. The CDR3 runs to 14 residues. Germline lookup yields CDR1 MNHEY and CDR2 SVGAGI. V was cut by 2 bases and J by 0 bases, with 8 bases left in between. CDR3 loop: CASSYGTDSYEQYF. The CDR3 DNA follows: TGTGCCAGCAGTTACGGCACAGACTCCTACGAGCAGTACTTC.

V is TRBV19 and J is TRBJ1-5; D unresolved. Looked up from germline, CDR1 is LNHDA and CDR2 is SQIVND (reference sequence). The CDR3 length is 16 residues. V dropped 5 bases and J dropped 1 base, with 15 bases sitting between them. Here the CDR3 DNA reads TGTGCCAGTAGTGCACTCGCCCGGGGAAGCAATCAGCCCCAGCATTTT. This translates into CASSALARGSNQPQHF.

This sequence joins TRBV6-5 and TRBJ1-5, with a possible D match to TRBD1 (5 bases). The V gene lost 6 bases and the J gene lost 5 bases, with 14 bases spanning the gap. Germline CDR1 and CDR2: MNHEY and SVGAGI. The length of the CDR3 is 14 residues. CDR3 bases: TGTGCCAGCAGGCCCGCGGGGACCTATCAGCCCCAGCATTTT. Its translation: CASRPAGTYQPQHF.

This clone was recorded once. The chain joins TRBV6-1 to TRBJ2-2; no clear D. Trimming removed 10 bases from V and 4 bases from J, with 19 bases in between. The CDR3 is 15 residues long. In germline, CDR1 is MNHNS, CDR2 SASEGT. CDR3 sequence reads: CAILGRALSTGELFF. CDR3 sequence (DNA): TGTGCCATCCTAGGACGAGCCTTGAGCACCGGGGAGCTGTTTTTT.

The chain couples TRBV30 to TRBJ2-7; 10 nucleotides match TRBD1. Germline V lookup: CDR1 GTSNPN, CDR2 SVGIG (reference sequence). V lost 0 bases to trimming and J lost 6 bases; unmatched junction nucleotides: 8. CDR3 size: 15 residues. The CDR3 is CAWSVPRQGAGEQYF. The CDR3 DNA reads as TGTGCCTGGAGTGTACCCCGACAGGGGGCCGGCGAGCAGTACTTC.

V gene TRBV19 combines with J gene TRBJ2-3; either TRBD1 or TRBD2 may supply D (6 bases each). The CDR3 is 16 amino acids. Between the trimmed V and J ends, which lost 5 bases and 4 bases, there was a span of 19 bases. Germline V gives CDR1 LNHDA, CDR2 SQIVND (reference sequence). For the CDR3, the DNA is TGTGCCAGTAGTCAACGGAGGGGGTCAGGGTCAGATACGCAGTATTTT. Protein product: CASSQRRGSGSDTQYF. Full variable domain (rest looked up from reference TRBV19 and TRBJ2-3): DGGITQSPKYLFRKEGQNVTLSCEQNLNHDAMYWYRQDPGQGLRLIYYSQIVNDFQKGDIAEGYSVSREKKESFPLTVTSAQKNPTAFYLCASSQRRGSGSDTQYFGPGTRLTVL.

This clone occurred a few times. The chain carries TRBV5-1 and TRBJ2-5; possibly TRBD1 for D (5 bases). CDR3 size: 14 residues. V was cut by 1 base and J by 2 bases, with 9 bases left in between. Germline V gives CDR1 SGHRS, CDR2 YFSETQ. The CDR3: CASSLSQGQETQYF. CDR3 in DNA: TGCGCCAGCAGCTTGAGTCAGGGACAAGAGACCCAGTACTTC.

The V gene is TRBV5-1, the J gene TRBJ2-5; the D gene is possibly TRBD1 (6 bases). The germline gives CDR1 SGHRS, CDR2 YFSETQ. The CDR3 sequence is 14 residues long. The germline V and J ends were trimmed by 2 bases and 1 base, with 9 bases remaining between them. DNA of the CDR3: TGCGCCAGCAGCTTCGGACAGACCCAAGAGACCCAGTACTTC. Protein product: CASSFGQTQETQYF.

This clone appeared a single time. The chain combines TRBV29-1 with TRBJ1-2; a weak D match, TRBD1 (6 bases). This CDR3 has 13 residues. V was trimmed by 6 bases and J by 2 bases, leaving 13 bases between them. The germline V gene encodes CDR1 SQVTM and CDR2 ANQGSEA. For the CDR3, the DNA is TGCAGCGTGAAGGACAGCAAAAACTATGGCTACACCTTC. Encoded protein: CSVKDSKNYGYTF.

This clone was recorded only once. The chain is built from TRBV5-3 and TRBJ2-7; TRBD2 aligns across 9 bases. TRBV5-3 has ORF status, its function being uncertain. V shed 0 bases and J 0 bases; nucleotides not matched to a gene: 7. This CDR3 has 17 amino acids. The chain's CDR3 is CARSLEASGETSYEQYF. CDR3 DNA: TGTGCCAGAAGCTTGGAGGCTAGCGGGGAAACCTCCTACGAGCAGTACTTC.